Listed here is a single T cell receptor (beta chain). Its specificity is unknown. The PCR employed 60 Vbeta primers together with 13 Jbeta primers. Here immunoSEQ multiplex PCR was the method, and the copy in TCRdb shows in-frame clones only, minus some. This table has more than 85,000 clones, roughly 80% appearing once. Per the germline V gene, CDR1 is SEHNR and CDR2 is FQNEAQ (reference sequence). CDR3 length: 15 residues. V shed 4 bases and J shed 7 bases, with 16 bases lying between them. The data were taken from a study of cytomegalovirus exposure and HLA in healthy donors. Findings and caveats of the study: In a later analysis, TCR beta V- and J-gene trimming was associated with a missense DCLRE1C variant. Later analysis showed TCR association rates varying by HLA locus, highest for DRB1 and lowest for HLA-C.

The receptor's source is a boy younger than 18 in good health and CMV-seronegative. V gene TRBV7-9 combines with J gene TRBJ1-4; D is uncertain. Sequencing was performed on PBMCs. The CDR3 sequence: CASSSLGGNGEKLFF. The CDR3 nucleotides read TGTGCCAGCAGCTCGCTCGGAGGGAACGGTGAAAAACTGTTTTTT.